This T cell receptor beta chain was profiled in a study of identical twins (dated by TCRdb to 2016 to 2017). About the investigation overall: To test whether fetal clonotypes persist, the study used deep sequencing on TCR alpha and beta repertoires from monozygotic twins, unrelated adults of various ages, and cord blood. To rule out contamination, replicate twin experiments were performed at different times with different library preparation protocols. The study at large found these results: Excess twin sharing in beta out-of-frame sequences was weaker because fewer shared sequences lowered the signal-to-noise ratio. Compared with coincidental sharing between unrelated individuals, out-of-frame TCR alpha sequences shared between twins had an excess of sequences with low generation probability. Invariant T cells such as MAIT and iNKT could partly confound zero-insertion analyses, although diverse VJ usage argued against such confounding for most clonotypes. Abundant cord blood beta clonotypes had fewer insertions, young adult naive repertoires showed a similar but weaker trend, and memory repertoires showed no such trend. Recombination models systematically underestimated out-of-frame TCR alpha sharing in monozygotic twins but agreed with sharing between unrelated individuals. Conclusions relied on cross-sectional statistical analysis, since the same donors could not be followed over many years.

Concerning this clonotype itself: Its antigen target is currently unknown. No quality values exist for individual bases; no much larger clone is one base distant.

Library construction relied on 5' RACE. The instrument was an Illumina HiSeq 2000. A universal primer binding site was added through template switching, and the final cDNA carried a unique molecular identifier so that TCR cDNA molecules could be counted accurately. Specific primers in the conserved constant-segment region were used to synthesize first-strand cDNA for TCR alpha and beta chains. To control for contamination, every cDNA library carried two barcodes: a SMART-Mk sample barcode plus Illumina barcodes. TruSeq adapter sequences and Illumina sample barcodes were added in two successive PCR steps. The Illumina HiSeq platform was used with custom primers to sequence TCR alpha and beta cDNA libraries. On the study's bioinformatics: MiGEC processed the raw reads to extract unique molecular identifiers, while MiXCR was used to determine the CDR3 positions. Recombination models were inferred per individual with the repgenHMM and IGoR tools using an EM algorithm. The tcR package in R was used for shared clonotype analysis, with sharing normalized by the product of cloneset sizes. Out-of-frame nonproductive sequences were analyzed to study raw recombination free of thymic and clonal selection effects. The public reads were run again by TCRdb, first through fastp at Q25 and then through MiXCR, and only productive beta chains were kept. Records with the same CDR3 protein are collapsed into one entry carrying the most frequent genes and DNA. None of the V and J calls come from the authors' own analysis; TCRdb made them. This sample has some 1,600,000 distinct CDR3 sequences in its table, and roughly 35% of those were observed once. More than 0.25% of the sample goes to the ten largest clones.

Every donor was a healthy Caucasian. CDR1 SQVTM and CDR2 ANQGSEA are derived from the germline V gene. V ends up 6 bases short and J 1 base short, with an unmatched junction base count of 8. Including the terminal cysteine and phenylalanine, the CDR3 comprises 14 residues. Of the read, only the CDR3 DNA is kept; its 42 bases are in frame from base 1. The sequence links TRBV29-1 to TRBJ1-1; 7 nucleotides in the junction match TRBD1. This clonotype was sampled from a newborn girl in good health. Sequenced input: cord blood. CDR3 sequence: CSVTSGTANTEAFF. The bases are TGCAGCGTAACTTCCGGGACAGCGAACACTGAAGCTTTCTTT.